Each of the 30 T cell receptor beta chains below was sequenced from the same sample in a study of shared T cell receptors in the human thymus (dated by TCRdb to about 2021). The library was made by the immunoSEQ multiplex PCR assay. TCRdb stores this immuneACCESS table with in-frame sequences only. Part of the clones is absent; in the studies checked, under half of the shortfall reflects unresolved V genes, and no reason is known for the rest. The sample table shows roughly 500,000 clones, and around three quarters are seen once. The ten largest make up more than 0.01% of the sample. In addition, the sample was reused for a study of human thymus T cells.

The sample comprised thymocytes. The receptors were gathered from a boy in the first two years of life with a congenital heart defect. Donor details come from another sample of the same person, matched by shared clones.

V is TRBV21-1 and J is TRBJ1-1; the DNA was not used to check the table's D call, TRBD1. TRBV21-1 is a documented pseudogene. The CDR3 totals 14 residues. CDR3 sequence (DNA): TGTGCCAGCAGCCCCCAGGGGGCGCGAACTGAAGCTTTCTTT. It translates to CASSPQGARTEAFF.

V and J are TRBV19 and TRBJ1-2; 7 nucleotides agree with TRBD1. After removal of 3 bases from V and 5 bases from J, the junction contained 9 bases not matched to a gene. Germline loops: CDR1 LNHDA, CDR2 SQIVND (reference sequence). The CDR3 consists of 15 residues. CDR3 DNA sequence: TGTGCCAGTAGTATTTGGGACAGCCCTGGTTATGGCTACACCTTC. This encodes CASSIWDSPGYGYTF.

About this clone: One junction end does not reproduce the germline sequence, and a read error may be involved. DNA for the CDR3: TGTGCCAGCAGCCCCCAACAGGGAGCGAACTTC. Translating it yields CASSPQQGANF. The chain uses TRBV5-8 and TRBJ2-5, with D tentatively TRBD1 (6 bases). The CDR3 is 11 amino acids. Germline V gene lookup returns CDR1 SGHTS and CDR2 YDEGEE.

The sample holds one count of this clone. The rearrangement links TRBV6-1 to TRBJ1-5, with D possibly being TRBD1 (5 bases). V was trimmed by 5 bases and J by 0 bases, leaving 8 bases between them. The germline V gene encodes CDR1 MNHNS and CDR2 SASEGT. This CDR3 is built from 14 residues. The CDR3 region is CASSSTDSNQPQHF. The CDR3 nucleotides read TGTGCCAGCAGTTCGACAGATAGCAATCAGCCCCAGCATTTT.

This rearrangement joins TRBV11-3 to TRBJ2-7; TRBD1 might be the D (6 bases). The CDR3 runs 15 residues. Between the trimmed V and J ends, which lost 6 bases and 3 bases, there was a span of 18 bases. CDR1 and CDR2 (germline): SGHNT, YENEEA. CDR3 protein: CASSPRLGQGYEQYF. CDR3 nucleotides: TGTGCCAGCAGTCCGCGGCTGGGACAAGGCTACGAGCAGTACTTC.

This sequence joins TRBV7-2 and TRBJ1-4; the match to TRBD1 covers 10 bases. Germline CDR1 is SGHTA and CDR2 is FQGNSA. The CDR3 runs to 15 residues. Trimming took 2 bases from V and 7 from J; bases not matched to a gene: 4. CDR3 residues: CASSLKTGGFEKLFF. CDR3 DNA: TGTGCCAGCAGCTTAAAGACAGGGGGCTTTGAAAAACTGTTTTTT.

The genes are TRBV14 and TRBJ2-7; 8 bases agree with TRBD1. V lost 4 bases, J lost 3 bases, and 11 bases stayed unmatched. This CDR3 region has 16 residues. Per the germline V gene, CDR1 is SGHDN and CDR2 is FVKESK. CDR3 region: CASSRTRGRDYYEQYF. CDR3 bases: TGTGCCAGCAGCCGGACCAGGGGGCGTGACTACTACGAGCAGTACTTC.

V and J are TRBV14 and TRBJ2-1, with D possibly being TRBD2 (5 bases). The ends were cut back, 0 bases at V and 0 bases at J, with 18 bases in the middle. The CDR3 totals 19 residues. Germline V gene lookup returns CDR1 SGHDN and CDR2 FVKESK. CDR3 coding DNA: TGTGCCAGCAGCCAAGACTTAATGGTAGCTGGGAGCTCCTACAATGAGCAGTTCTTC. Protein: CASSQDLMVAGSSYNEQFF.

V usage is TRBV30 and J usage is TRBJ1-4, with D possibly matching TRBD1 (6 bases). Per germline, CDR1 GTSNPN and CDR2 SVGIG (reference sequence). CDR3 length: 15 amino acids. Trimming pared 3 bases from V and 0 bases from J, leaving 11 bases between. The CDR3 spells CAWRIGQSTNEKLFF. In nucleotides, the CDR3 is TGTGCCTGGAGAATCGGACAGTCAACTAATGAAAAACTGTTTTTT. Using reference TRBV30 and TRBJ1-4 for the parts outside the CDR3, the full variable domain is SQTIHQWPATLVQPVGSPLSLECTVEGTSNPNLYWYRQAAGRGLQLLFYSVGIGQISSEVPQNLSASRPQDRQFILSSKKLLLSDSGFYLCAWRIGQSTNEKLFFGSGTQLSVL.

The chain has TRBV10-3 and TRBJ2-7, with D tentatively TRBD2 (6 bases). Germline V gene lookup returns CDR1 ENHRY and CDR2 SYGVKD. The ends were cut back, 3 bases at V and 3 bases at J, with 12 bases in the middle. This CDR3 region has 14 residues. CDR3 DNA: TGTGCCATCAGTGATAGCGGACGAGACTACGAGCAGTACTTC. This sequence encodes CAISDSGRDYEQYF.

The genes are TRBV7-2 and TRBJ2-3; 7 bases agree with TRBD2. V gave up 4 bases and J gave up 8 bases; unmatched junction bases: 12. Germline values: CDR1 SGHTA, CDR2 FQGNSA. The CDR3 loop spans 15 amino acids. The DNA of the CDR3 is TGTGCCAGCAGCTCCGGACTAGGGGAAAATTTTACGCAGTATTTT. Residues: CASSSGLGENFTQYF.

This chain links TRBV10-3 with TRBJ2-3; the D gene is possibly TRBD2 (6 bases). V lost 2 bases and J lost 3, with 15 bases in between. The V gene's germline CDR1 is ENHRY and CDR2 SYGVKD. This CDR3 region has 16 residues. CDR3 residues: CAISERASRGTDTQYF. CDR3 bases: TGTGCCATCAGTGAGCGTGCCAGCCGGGGGACAGATACGCAGTATTTT.

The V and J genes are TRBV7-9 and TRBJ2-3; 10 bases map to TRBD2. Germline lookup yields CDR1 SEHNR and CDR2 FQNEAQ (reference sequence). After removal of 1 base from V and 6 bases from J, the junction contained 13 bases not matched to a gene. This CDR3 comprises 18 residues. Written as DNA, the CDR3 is TGTGCCAGCAGCTTAGGGGGGGGCCTAGCGGGAGTCAGCGATACGCAGTATTTT. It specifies CASSLGGGLAGVSDTQYF. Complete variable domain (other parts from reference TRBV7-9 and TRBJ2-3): DTGVSQNPRHKITKRGQNVTFRCDPISEHNRLYWYRQTLGQGPEFLTYFQNEAQLEKSRLLSDRFSAERPKGSFSTLEIQRTEQGDSAMYLCASSLGGGLAGVSDTQYFGPGTRLTVL.

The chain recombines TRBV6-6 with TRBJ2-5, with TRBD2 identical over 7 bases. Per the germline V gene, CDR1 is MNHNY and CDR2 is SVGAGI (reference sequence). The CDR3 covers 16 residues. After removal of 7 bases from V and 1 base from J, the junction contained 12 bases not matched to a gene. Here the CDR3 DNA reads TGTGCCAGCACACCCTATGTCGGGGAGGGCCAAGAGACCCAGTACTTC. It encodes CASTPYVGEGQETQYF.

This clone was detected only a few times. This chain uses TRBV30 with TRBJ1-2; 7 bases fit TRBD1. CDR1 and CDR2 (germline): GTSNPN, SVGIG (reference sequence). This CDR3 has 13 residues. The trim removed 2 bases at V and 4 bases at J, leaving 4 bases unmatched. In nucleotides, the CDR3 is TGTGCCTGGAGTCCGGGACAGCCCTATGGCTACACCTTC. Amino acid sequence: CAWSPGQPYGYTF.

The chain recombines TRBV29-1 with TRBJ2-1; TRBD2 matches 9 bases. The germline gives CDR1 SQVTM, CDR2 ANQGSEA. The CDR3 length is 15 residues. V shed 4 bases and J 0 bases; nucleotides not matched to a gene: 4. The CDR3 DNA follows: TGCAGCGTTGTTGGTAGCGGGAGCTCCTACAATGAGCAGTTCTTC. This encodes CSVVGSGSSYNEQFF.

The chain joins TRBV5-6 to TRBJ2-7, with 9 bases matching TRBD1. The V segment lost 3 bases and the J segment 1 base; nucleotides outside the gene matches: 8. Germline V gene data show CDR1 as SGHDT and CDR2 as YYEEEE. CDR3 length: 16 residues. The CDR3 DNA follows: TGTGCCAGCAGCTATCTGGGACAGGGTGGATCCTACGAGCAGTACTTC. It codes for CASSYLGQGGSYEQYF. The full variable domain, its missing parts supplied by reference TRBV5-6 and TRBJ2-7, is DAGVTQSPTHLIKTRGQQVTLRCSPKSGHDTVSWYQQALGQGPQFIFQYYEEEERQRGNFPDRFSGHQFPNYSSELNVNALLLGDSALYLCASSYLGQGGSYEQYFGPGTRLTVT.

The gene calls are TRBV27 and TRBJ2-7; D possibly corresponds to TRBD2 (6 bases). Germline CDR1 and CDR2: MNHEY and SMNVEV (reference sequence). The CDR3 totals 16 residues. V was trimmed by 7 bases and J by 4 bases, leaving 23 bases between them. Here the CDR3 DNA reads TGTGCCAGCACCGAAGGGAGGCCTACCTCTTATTACGAGCAGTACTTC. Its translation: CASTEGRPTSYYEQYF.

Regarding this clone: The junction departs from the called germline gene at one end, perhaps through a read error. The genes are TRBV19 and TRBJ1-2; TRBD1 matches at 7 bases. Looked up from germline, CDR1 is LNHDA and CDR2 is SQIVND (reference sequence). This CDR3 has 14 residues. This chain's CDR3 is CASSPTPGQNSYRF. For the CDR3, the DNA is TGTGCCAGTAGCCCCACTCCGGGACAGAACTCGTACCGCTTC.

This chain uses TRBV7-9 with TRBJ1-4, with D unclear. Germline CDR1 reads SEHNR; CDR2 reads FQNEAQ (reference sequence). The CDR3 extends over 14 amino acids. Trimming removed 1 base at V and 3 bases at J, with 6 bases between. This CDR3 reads CASSLGGANEKLFF. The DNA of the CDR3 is TGTGCCAGCAGCTTAGGCGGTGCTAATGAAAAACTGTTTTTT.

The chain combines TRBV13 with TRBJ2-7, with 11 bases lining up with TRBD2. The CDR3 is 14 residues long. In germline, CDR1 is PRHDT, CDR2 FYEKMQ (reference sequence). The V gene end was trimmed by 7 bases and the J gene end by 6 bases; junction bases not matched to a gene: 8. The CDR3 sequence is CASTDSGRGSEQYF. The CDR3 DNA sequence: TGTGCCAGCACCGATAGCGGGAGGGGAAGCGAGCAGTACTTC.

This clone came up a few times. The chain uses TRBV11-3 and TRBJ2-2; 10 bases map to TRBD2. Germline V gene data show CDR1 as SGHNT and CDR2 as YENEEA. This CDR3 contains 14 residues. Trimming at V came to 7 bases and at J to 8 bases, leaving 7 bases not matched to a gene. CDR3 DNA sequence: TGTGCCAGCATCACTAGCGGGACTGCTGGGGAGCTGTTTTTT. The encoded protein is CASITSGTAGELFF.

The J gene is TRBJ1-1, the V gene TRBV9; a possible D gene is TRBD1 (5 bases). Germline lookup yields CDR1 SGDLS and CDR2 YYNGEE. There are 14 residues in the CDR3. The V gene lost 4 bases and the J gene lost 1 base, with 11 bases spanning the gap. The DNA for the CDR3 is TGTGCCAGCAGCCGCAGGGTGGGGAACACTGAAGCTTTCTTT. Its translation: CASSRRVGNTEAFF.

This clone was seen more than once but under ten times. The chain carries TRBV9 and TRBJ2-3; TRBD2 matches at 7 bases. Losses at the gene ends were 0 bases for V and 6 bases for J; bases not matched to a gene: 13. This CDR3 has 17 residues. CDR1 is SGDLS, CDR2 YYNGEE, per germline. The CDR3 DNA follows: TGTGCCAGCAGCGTAGGGTGGGGCGGGAGAGCGGTTGATACGCAGTATTTT. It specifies CASSVGWGGRAVDTQYF.

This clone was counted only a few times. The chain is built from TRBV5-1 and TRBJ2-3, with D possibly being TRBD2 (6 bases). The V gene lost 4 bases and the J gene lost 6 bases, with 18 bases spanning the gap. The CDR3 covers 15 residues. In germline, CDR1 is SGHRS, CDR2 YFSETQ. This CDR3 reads CASSGRTSRGDTQYF. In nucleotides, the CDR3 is TGCGCCAGCAGCGGCAGGACCAGTCGGGGGGATACGCAGTATTTT.

The CDR3 DNA reads as TGTGCCAGTAGTATCAGAGCTAGCGGGAATTACAATGAGCAGTTCTTC. Translated: CASSIRASGNYNEQFF. The chain has TRBV19 and TRBJ2-1; 9 nucleotides agree with TRBD2. The V gene's germline CDR1 is LNHDA and CDR2 SQIVND (reference sequence). This CDR3 is 16 amino acids long. Trimming at V came to 3 bases and at J to 4 bases, leaving 7 bases not matched to a gene.

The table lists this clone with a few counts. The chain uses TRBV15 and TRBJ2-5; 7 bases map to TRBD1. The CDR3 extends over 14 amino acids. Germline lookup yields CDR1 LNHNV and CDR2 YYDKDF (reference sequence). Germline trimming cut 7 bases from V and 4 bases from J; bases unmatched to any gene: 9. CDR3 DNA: TGTGCCACCACCCACCAGGGGGTAGGAGAGACCCAGTACTTC. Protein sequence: CATTHQGVGETQYF.

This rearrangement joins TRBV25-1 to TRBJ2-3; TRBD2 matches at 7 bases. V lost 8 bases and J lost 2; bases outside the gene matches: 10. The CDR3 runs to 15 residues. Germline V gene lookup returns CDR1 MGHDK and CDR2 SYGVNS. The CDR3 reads CASREAGWPTDTQYF. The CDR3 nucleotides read TGTGCCAGCCGCGAAGCGGGGTGGCCCACAGATACGCAGTATTTT.

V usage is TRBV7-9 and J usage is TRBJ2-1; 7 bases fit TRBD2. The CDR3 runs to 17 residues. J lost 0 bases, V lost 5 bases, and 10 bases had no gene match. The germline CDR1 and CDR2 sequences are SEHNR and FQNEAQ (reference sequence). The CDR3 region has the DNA TGTGCCAGCAGCCCACGACTAGCCGAGAGCTCCTACAATGAGCAGTTCTTC. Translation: CASSPRLAESSYNEQFF.

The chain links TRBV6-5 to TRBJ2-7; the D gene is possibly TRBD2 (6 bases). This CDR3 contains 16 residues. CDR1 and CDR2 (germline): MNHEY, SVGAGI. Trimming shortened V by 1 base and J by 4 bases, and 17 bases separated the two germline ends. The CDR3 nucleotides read TGTGCCAGCAGTTACTTCGAAGGGGACGGAGGGTACGAGCAGTACTTC. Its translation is CASSYFEGDGGYEQYF.